The text below deals with one T cell receptor (beta chain). The sample comes from a study of blood T cell repertoires in COVID-19. At the level of the study: Sources were T cells, B-cell-depleted T cells, or PBMCs; the material itself was cDNA or gDNA.

Sequencing used immunoSEQ multiplex PCR; TCRdb keeps in-frame clones, though not all of them. The sample has 80,000 to 100,000 clones, roughly 80% seen once. V was cut by 6 bases and J by 4 bases, with 18 bases left in between. Germline loops: CDR1 MDHEN, CDR2 SYDVKM. The CDR3 runs 15 residues. This TCR derives from a woman of 80 years or more with active or convalescent COVID-19. The V and J genes are TRBV28 and TRBJ1-2; tentatively, D is TRBD1 (5 bases). Material: peripheral blood. The CDR3 DNA reads as TGTGCCAGCAGCCCTGGCGGGGACCTGGTCTATGGCTACACCTTC. As protein: CASSPGGDLVYGYTF.